This T cell receptor (beta chain) was recorded in a study of cytomegalovirus exposure and HLA in healthy donors. Germline-derived CDR1 and CDR2 are SGDLS and YYNGEE. Between the trimmed V and J ends, which lost 0 bases and 5 bases, there was a span of 11 bases. This CDR3 has 14 amino acids. This clone has just one count. Its antigen remains unknown. With 60 Vbeta and 13 Jbeta primers, the PCR was carried out. As processed by the authors: The authors later counted about 80 million unique TCR beta chains, 9.5 million to 13 million of them shared. Libraries were prepared by immunoSEQ multiplex PCR; TCRdb keeps only in-frame clonotypes and omits some of them. The V and J calls and clone size were taken over from that table, and D and trimming were inferred from the DNA. The sample holds 150,000 to 200,000 clones, 80% seen once. Study results and caveats: Listed as cytomegalovirus-associated were more than 150 TCR beta chains. Generally TCR sequences proved uncommon, though certain public TCRs appeared in numerous donors. The study dropped some indistinguishable V segments, TRBV6-2 and TRBV6-3 among them.

Sequenced sample: PBMCs. The V and J genes are TRBV9 and TRBJ2-5, with a tentative D call TRBD2 (7 bases). The sequence derives from a man aged 25-40 years in good health and CMV-seronegative. Here the CDR3 reads CASSVGGGAETQYF. The CDR3, as DNA: TGTGCCAGCAGCGTAGGAGGGGGGGCGGAGACCCAGTACTTC.